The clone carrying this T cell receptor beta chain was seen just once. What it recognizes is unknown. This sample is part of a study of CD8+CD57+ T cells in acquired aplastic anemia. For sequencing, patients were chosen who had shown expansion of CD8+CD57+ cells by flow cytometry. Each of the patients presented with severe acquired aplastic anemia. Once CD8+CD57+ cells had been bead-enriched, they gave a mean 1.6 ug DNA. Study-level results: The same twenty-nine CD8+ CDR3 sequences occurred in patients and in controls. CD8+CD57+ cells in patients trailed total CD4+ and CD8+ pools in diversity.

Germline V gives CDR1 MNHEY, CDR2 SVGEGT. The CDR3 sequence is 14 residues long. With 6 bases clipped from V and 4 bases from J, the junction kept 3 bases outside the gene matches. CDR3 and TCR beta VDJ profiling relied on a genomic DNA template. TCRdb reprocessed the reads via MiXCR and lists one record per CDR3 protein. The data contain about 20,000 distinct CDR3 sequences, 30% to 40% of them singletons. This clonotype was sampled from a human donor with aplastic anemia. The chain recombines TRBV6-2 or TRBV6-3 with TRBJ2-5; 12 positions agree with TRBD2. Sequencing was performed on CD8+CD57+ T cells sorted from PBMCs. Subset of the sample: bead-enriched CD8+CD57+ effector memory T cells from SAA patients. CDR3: CASRGLAGSETQYF. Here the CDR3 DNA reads TGTGCCAGCAGGGGACTAGCGGGTTCAGAGACCCAGTACTTC.